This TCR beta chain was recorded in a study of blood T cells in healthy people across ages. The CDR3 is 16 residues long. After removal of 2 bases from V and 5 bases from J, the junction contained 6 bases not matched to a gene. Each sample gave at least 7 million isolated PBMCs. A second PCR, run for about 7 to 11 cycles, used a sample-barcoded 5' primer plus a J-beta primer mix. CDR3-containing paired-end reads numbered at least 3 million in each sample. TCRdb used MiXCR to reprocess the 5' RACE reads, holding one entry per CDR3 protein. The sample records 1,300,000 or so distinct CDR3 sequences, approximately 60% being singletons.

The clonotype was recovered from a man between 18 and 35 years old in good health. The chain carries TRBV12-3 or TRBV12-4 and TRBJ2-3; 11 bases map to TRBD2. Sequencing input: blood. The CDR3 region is CASSLSSGRGGDTQYF. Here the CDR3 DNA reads TGTGCCAGCAGTTTAAGTAGCGGGAGGGGCGGAGATACGCAGTATTTT.